The table lists the clone carrying this T cell receptor beta chain with a few counts. The antigen remains undetermined. The data stem from a study of beta chain features in type 1 diabetes. Looked up from germline, CDR1 is MNHNY and CDR2 is SVGAGI (reference sequence). CDR3 length: 12 amino acids. Trimming removed 5 bases from V and 3 bases from J, with 8 bases in between. General study findings and limits: Within patients, naive, central memory and Treg TCRB repertoires seemed more similar than within healthy donors. Overrepresentation of cells with high TCR expression could result from cDNA sequencing. No resolution was reached here on whether HLA type influences TCRB rearrangement.

There was one heparinised blood draw per donor, averaging around 100 mL. Of the isolated RNA, all was reverse transcribed, and so the sequenced material was expressed TCRB transcripts. TCRdb's table, derived via immunoSEQ multiplex PCR, lists solely in-frame clones and lacks some. The sample records 300,000 to 350,000 clones, roughly 8% being singletons. This chain uses TRBV6-6 with TRBJ2-7, with D unclear. The receptor's source is a woman between 18 and 29 years old in good health. Specimen: central memory CD4+ T cells from blood. This CDR3 is CASSQDGYEQYF. The CDR3 nucleotides are TGTGCCAGCAGTCAAGACGGCTACGAGCAGTACTTC.